This entry lists 12 T cell receptor beta chains sequenced from one sample in a study of regulatory and conventional T cells in RAG deficiency. The sorted conventional CD4+ T cells were CD25-low and CD127-high, with genomic DNA sequenced. The table came from immunoSEQ multiplex PCR; TCRdb's copy has only in-frame clones and leaves some out. The sample records about 12,000 clones, approximately 93% being singletons. The sample was also linked to a second study, of regulatory T cells. From that second work: The PCR used 52 TRBV and 13 TRBJ primers.

The sequenced sample consisted of CD4+ effector T cells sorted from blood. Every receptor here comes from a human donor in good health.

This chain joins TRBV28 and TRBJ1-2, with 9 bases matching TRBD1. The CDR3 covers 16 residues. The ends lost 4 bases at V and 1 base at J; junction bases unmatched: 7. Germline lookup yields CDR1 MDHEN and CDR2 SYDVKM. In DNA form, the CDR3 reads TGTGCCAGCAGTTCGGGACAGGGCTTCTATAACTATGGCTACACCTTC. As protein: CASSSGQGFYNYGYTF.

V is TRBV2 and J is TRBJ1-1; D may be TRBD1 (6 bases). The V end lost 3 bases, the J end lost 4 bases, and 15 bases lay between the germline ends. The CDR3 length is 15 residues. The germline gives CDR1 SNHLY, CDR2 FYNNEI. The CDR3 reads CASSEGARVSTEAFF. The CDR3 region has the DNA TGTGCCAGCAGTGAGGGGGCGAGGGTTAGCACTGAAGCTTTCTTT.

The chain joins TRBV28 to TRBJ2-7; no definite D call. With 2 bases removed from V and 2 bases from J, the gap between germline ends came to 7 bases. CDR1 and CDR2 from the germline V gene are MDHEN and SYDVKM. The CDR3 consists of 13 residues. In DNA form, the CDR3 reads TGTGCCAGCAGTTTAGAGGTCCCCTACGAGCAGTACTTC. Amino acids: CASSLEVPYEQYF.

CDR3 nucleotides: TGTGCCAGCAGCTTCACTAGCGGAACGAACACCGGGGAGCTGTTTTTT. It yields the protein CASSFTSGTNTGELFF. J is TRBJ2-2 and V is TRBV5-6; 8 positions agree with TRBD2. The V gene's germline CDR1 is SGHDT and CDR2 YYEEEE. V lost 2 bases to trimming and J lost 0 bases; unmatched junction nucleotides: 3. This CDR3 spans 16 amino acids.

The chain recombines TRBV6-1 with TRBJ2-1; 14 nucleotides align to TRBD2. The CDR3 runs 17 residues. Germline V gene lookup returns CDR1 MNHNS and CDR2 SASEGT. V lost 2 bases and J lost 5; bases outside the gene matches: 5. The CDR3 bases are TGTGCCAGCAGTGAACGACTAGCGGGAGGGTCCCACAATGAGCAGTTCTTC. It yields the protein CASSERLAGGSHNEQFF.

V gene TRBV19 combines with J gene TRBJ2-1; the D is unclear. This CDR3 is 15 amino acids long. Germline loops: CDR1 LNHDA, CDR2 SQIVND (reference sequence). The V end lost 3 bases, the J end lost 0 bases, and 9 bases lay between the germline ends. The CDR3 region has the DNA TGTGCCAGTAGTATGGACCGGAGCTCCTACAATGAGCAGTTCTTC. Translated, it gives CASSMDRSSYNEQFF.

The rearrangement uses TRBV19 and TRBJ2-3; D is unclear. Germline assignment: CDR1 LNHDA and CDR2 SQIVND (reference sequence). CDR3 length equals 16 residues. V was cut by 4 bases and J by 0 bases, with 14 bases left in between. CDR3 loop: CASSTEAELSTDTQYF. CDR3 bases: TGTGCCAGTAGTACCGAGGCAGAACTTAGCACAGATACGCAGTATTTT.

This chain connects TRBV19 to TRBJ2-7, with 11 bases that match TRBD1. The CDR3 has 14 amino acids. Germline V gene lookup returns CDR1 LNHDA and CDR2 SQIVND (reference sequence). V gave up 8 bases and J gave up 5 bases; unmatched junction bases: 8. CDR3 DNA: TGTGCCAGTGCCGGGACAGGGGGGAGGAACGAGCAGTACTTC. Translating gives CASAGTGGRNEQYF.

The genes are TRBV5-1 and TRBJ1-5; tentative D call: TRBD1 (5 bases). The V gene lost 2 bases and the J gene lost 3 bases, with 9 bases spanning the gap. This CDR3 spans 14 amino acids. Germline V gives CDR1 SGHRS, CDR2 YFSETQ. The CDR3 bases are TGCGCCAGCAGCTTATCGGGGGTCAATCAGCCCCAGCATTTT. Translating gives CASSLSGVNQPQHF.

This chain uses TRBV5-1 with TRBJ2-7; D not resolved. The CDR3 runs to 14 residues. In germline, CDR1 is SGHRS, CDR2 YFSETQ. Between the trimmed V and J ends, which lost 0 bases and 0 bases, there was a span of 7 bases. CDR3 DNA sequence: TGCGCCAGCAGCTTGGACGGACCCTCCTACGAGCAGTACTTC. Encoded protein: CASSLDGPSYEQYF. Together with reference TRBV5-1 and TRBJ2-7, the CDR3 gives the full variable domain: KAGVTQTPRYLIKTRGQQVTLSCSPISGHRSVSWYQQTPGQGLQFLFEYFSETQRNKGNFPGRFSGRQFSNSRSEMNVSTLELGDSALYLCASSLDGPSYEQYFGPGTRLTVT.

V gene TRBV5-4 combines with J gene TRBJ2-1, with 9 bases identical to TRBD2. Germline assignment: CDR1 SGHNT and CDR2 YYREEE (reference sequence). CDR3 length equals 17 residues. J lost 5 bases, V lost 1 base, and 10 bases had no gene match. The CDR3 nucleotides are TGTGCCAGCAGCTTGTCATTGTTGCGGGAGGGCCACAATGAGCAGTTCTTC. This gives the protein CASSLSLLREGHNEQFF. Full variable domain (rest looked up from reference TRBV5-4 and TRBJ2-1): ETGVTQSPTHLIKTRGQQVTLRCSSQSGHNTVSWYQQALGQGPQFIFQYYREEENGRGNFPPRFSGLQFPNYSSELNVNALELDDSALYLCASSLSLLREGHNEQFFGPGTRLTVL.

Only one count was recorded for this clone. This chain uses TRBV2 with TRBJ2-2; D uncertain. The CDR3 length is 15 residues. Trimming took 8 bases from V and 7 from J, leaving 20 bases between them. CDR1 and CDR2 (germline): SNHLY, FYNNEI. CDR3 nucleotide sequence: TGTGCCAGCTCCCGGATGAGTCACTCGGGCGGGGAGCTGTTTTTT. It translates to CASSRMSHSGGELFF.